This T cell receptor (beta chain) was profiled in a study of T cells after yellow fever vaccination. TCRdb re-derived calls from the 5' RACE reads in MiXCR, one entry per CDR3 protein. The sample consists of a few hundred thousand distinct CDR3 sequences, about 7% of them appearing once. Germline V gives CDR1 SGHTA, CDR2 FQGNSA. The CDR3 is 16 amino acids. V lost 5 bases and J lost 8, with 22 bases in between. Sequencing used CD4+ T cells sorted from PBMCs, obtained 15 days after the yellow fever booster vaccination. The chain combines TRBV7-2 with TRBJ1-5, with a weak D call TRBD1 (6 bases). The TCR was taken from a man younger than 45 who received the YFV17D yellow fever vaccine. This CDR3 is CASSRTNRELLEPQHF. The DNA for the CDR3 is TGTGCCAGCAGCCGTACTAACAGGGAGCTACTGGAGCCCCAGCATTTT.